Here is one T cell receptor beta chain with its context. Its target is not known. TCR beta CDR3 regions were amplified from RNA transcripts. The primer set for the first-round RT-PCR of the TCR CDR3 was HTBI. TCRdb called the multiplex PCR reads again in MiXCR, with one record for every CDR3 protein. The sample has a few hundred thousand distinct CDR3 sequences, about 18% seen once; the top ten hold around 4%. The data stem from a study of T cells in Graves' hyperthyroidism and ophthalmopathy. The study, taken as a whole, reports: Peripheral blood also featured most of the thyroid clonotypes expanded above 0.001.

The CDR3 loop spans 15 amino acids. Trimming took 2 bases from V and 2 from J; bases not matched to a gene: 4. Germline-derived CDR1 and CDR2 are LGHDT and YNNKEL (reference sequence). J is TRBJ2-7 and V is TRBV3-1; TRBD2 aligns across 9 bases. The sequence came from a young woman with Graves' hyperthyroidism. Source material: blood. This CDR3 is CASSQLAGIAYEQYF. CDR3 in DNA: TGTGCCAGCAGCCAACTAGCGGGGATCGCCTACGAGCAGTACTTC.